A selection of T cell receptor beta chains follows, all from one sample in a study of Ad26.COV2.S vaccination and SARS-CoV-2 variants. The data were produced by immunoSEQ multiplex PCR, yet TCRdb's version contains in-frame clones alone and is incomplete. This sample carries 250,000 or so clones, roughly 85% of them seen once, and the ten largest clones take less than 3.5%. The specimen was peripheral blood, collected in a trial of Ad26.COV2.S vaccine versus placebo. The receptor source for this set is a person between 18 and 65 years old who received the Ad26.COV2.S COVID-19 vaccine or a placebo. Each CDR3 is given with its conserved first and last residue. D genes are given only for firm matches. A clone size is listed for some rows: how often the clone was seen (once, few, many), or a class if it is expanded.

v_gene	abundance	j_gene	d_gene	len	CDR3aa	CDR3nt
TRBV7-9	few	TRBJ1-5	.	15	CASSPGPGAGQPQHF	TGTGCCAGCAGCCCCGGCCCGGGGGCAGGTCAGCCCCAGCATTTT
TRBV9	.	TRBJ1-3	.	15	CASSAEQGSGNTIYF	TGTGCCAGCAGCGCGGAACAGGGCTCTGGAAACACCATATATTTT
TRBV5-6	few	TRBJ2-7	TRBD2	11	CASSGSGALHF	TGTGCCAGCAGCGGTAGCGGGGCTTTACACTTC
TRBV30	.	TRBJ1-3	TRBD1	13	CALNRGSGNTIYF	TGTGCCTTAAACAGGGGGAGTGGAAACACCATATATTTT
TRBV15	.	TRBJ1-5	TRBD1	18	CATSRDEGRDRLNQPQHF	TGTGCCACCAGCAGAGATGAGGGCCGGGACAGACTTAATCAGCCCCAGCATTTT
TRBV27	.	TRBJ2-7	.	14	CASRRRTEPYEQYF	TGTGCCAGCAGGCGTAGGACAGAGCCTTACGAGCAGTACTTC
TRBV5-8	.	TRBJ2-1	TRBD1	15	CASSSGQGRGNEQFF	TGTGCCAGCAGCTCGGGACAGGGGAGGGGGAATGAGCAGTTCTTC
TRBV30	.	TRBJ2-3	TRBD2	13	CAWRGGGAHTQYF	TGTGCCTGGAGGGGCGGGGGGGCCCATACGCAGTATTTT
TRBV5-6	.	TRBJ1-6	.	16	CASSLGLGSYNSPLHF	TGTGCCAGCAGCTTGGGATTGGGTTCCTATAATTCACCCCTCCACTTT
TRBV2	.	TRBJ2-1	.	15	CASSEGASSYNEQFF	TGTGCCAGCAGTGAAGGGGCTAGCTCCTACAATGAGCAGTTCTTC
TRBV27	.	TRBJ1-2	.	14	CASSLLRGDYGYTF	TGTGCCAGCAGTTTATTGCGGGGGGACTATGGCTATACCTTC
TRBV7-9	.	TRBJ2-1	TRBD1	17	CASSLAPGQGIYNEQFF	TGTGCCAGCAGCTTAGCACCGGGACAGGGAATATATAATGAGCAGTTCTTC
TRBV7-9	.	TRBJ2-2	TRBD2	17	CASSSKRGGPDTGELFF	TGTGCCAGCAGTTCTAAGCGGGGGGGCCCTGACACCGGGGAGCTGTTTTTT
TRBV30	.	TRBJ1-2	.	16	CAWKGGHSQPRYGYTF	TGTGCCTGGAAGGGAGGGCACTCCCAACCGAGATATGGCTACACCTTC
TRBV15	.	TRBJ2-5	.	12	CATSRGMGTQYF	TGTGCCACCAGCAGAGGAATGGGGACCCAGTACTTC
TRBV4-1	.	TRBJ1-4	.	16	CASSQASMGFNEKLFF	TGCGCCAGCAGCCAAGCCTCAATGGGTTTTAATGAAAAACTGTTTTTT
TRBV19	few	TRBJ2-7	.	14	CASSIGGPLYEQYF	TGTGCCAGTAGTATCGGTGGTCCCCTCTACGAGCAGTACTTC
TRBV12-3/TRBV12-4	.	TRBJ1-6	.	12	CAMGRGNSPLHF	TGTGCCATGGGACGGGGGAATTCACCCCTCCACTTT
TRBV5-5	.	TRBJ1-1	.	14	CASSFTSGNTEAFF	TGTGCCAGCAGCTTTACTAGCGGAAACACTGAAGCTTTCTTT
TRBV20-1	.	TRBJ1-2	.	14	CSASGFDVSYGYTF	TGCAGTGCTAGTGGATTCGACGTTAGCTATGGCTACACCTTC
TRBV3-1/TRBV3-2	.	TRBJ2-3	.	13	CASSQDLGRGQYF	TGTGCCAGCAGCCAAGATCTGGGAAGGGGGCAGTATTTT
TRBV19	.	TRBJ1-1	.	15	CASSIGRGPSTEAFF	TGTGCCAGTAGTATCGGCAGGGGCCCGAGCACTGAAGCTTTCTTT
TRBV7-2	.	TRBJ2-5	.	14	CASSLRHGGETQYF	TGTGCCAGCAGCTTGCGACACGGTGGGGAGACCCAGTACTTC
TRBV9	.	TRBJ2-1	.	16	CASSPRTRAGNNEQFF	TGTGCCAGCAGCCCCCGAACAAGGGCTGGAAACAATGAGCAGTTCTTC
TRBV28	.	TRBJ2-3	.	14	CASRPSLLGGTQYF	TGTGCCAGCAGGCCCTCCCTCCTCGGTGGTACGCAGTATTTT
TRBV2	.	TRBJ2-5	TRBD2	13	CASKGGSIETQYF	TGTGCCAGCAAGGGCGGGAGTATAGAGACCCAGTACTTC
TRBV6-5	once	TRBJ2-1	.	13	CASSQGPYNEQFF	TGTGCCAGCAGTCAGGGACCATACAATGAGCAGTTCTTC
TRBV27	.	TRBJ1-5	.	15	CASSLQSGFNQPQHF	TGTGCCAGCAGTTTACAGTCGGGGTTCAATCAGCCCCAGCATTTT
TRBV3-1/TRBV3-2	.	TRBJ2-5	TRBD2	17	CASSPRTSGSRRETQYF	TGTGCCAGCAGCCCTAGGACTAGCGGGAGCAGGAGAGAGACCCAGTACTTC
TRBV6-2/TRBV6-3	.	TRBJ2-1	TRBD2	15	CASSRPGLAYNEQFF	TGTGCCAGCAGCCGCCCGGGACTAGCTTACAATGAGCAGTTCTTC
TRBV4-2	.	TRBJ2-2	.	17	CASSSEKGRGPTGELFF	TGTGCCAGCAGCTCAGAGAAGGGGCGGGGACCTACCGGGGAGCTGTTTTTT
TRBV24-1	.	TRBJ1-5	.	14	CATSRGQYNQPQHF	TGTGCCACCAGCCGGGGCCAGTACAATCAGCCCCAGCATTTT
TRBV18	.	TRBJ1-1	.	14	CASSYIDRNTEAFF	TGTGCCAGCTCATATATAGACAGAAACACTGAAGCTTTCTTT
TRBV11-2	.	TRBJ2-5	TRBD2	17	CASSLGWGGRRQETQYF	TGTGCCAGCAGCTTAGGATGGGGCGGGAGGAGGCAAGAGACCCAGTACTTC
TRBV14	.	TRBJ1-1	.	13	CASSQGRNTEAFF	TGTGCCAGCAGCCAAGGACGGAACACTGAAGCTTTCTTT
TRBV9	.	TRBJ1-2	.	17	CASSAPGGLSGRYGYTF	TGTGCCAGCAGCGCTCCCGGGGGGTTATCGGGCCGCTATGGCTACACCTTC
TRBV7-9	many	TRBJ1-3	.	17	CASSLAVNAISGNTIYF	TGTGCCAGCAGCTTGGCAGTAAACGCGATCTCTGGAAACACCATATATTTT
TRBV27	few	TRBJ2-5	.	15	CASSLGFGGVKTQYF	TGTGCCAGCAGTTTGGGGTTCGGGGGCGTAAAGACCCAGTACTTC
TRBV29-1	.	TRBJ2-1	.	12	CSDRTQTNEQFF	TGCAGCGACAGGACCCAAACGAATGAGCAGTTCTTC
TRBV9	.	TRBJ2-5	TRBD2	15	CASSIRLAGVETQYF	TGTGCCAGCAGCATTCGACTAGCGGGGGTGGAGACCCAGTACTTC
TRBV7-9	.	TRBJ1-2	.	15	CASSLDVAGWLGYTF	TGTGCCAGCAGCCTTGATGTTGCGGGGTGGTTAGGCTACACCTTC
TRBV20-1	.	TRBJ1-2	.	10	CSASNYGYTF	TGCAGTGCTTCTAACTATGGCTACACCTTC
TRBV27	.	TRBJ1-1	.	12	CASSPLGTEAFF	TGTGCCAGCAGTCCCCTGGGCACTGAAGCTTTCTTT
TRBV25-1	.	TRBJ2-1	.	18	CASSERLMDTSSYNEQFF	TGTGCCAGCAGTGAGAGGTTGATGGACACAAGCTCCTACAATGAGCAGTTCTTC
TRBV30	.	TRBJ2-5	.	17	CAWSVGIGASYSETQYF	TGTGCCTGGAGTGTAGGCATAGGGGCCTCGTACTCGGAGACCCAGTACTTC
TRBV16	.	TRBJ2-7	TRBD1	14	CASSRGDRTHEQYF	TGTGCCAGCAGCCGGGGGGACAGGACACACGAGCAGTACTTC
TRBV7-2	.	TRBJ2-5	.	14	CASSLAGARETQYF	TGTGCCAGCAGCTTAGCGGGGGCAAGAGAGACCCAGTACTTC